This T cell receptor beta chain was retrieved from a study of blood T cell repertoires in COVID-19. The repertoire was sequenced with immunoSEQ multiplex PCR; TCRdb's copy has only in-frame clones and lacks some. The sample includes a few hundred thousand clones, 86% seen only once; the top ten take 9% to 15%. Germline CDR1 SGHRS, CDR2 YFSETQ. The V and J ends lost 2 bases and 9 bases respectively, with 12 bases between them. CDR3 size: 14 residues. This TCR was sampled from an elderly man with acute or convalescent COVID-19. The chain couples TRBV5-1 to TRBJ1-6; no firm D call. Sequenced sample: peripheral blood. This chain's CDR3 is CASSFEGRTSPLHF. Written as DNA, the CDR3 is TGCGCCAGCAGCTTTGAGGGAAGGACTTCACCCCTCCACTTT. Filled out from reference TRBV5-1 and TRBJ1-6, the complete variable domain reads KAGVTQTPRYLIKTRGQQVTLSCSPISGHRSVSWYQQTPGQGLQFLFEYFSETQRNKGNFPGRFSGRQFSNSRSEMNVSTLELGDSALYLCASSFEGRTSPLHFGNGTRLTVT.